These T cell receptor beta chains were read from a single sample in a study of blood T cell repertoires in COVID-19. Generated by immunoSEQ multiplex PCR, the TCRdb table keeps only in-frame clones and is missing some. Of roughly 120,000 clones in the sample, over 65% were seen once. The source material was peripheral blood. Receptor source: a man between 65 and 85 years old with acute or convalescent COVID-19. CDR3s include the opening cysteine and the closing phenylalanine or tryptophan. The D gene is left open where the match is weak. Some rows mark clone size as missing; the rest say once, few, many or name a class of expanded clone.

TRBJ2-6	TRBV10-1	14	NA	NA	CASSGYSGANVLTF	TGCGCCAGCAGTGGTTACTCTGGGGCCAACGTCCTGACTTTC
TRBJ2-5	TRBV5-4	17	TRBD2	NA	CASSTGGTGTSTETQYF	TGTGCCAGCAGCACCGGAGGGACCGGGACTAGCACAGAGACCCAGTACTTC
TRBJ2-7	TRBV28	17	TRBD2	many	CASSLGLAGGISYEQYF	TGTGCCAGCAGTTTAGGCCTAGCGGGGGGGATCTCCTACGAGCAGTACTTC
TRBJ2-7	TRBV7-2	15	TRBD1	NA	CASSLVGQGSYEQYF	TGTGCCAGCAGCTTAGTGGGACAGGGTTCCTACGAGCAGTACTTC
TRBJ1-4	TRBV4-2	17	NA	NA	CASSQVRGGTTNEKLFF	TGTGCCAGCAGCCAAGTCAGGGGTGGGACAACTAATGAAAAACTGTTTTTT
TRBJ1-3	TRBV30	15	NA	once	CAWTLGGVSGNTIYF	TGTGCCTGGACCCTCGGCGGGGTTTCTGGAAACACCATATATTTT
TRBJ2-3	TRBV11-3	15	TRBD1	NA	CASSPGTGQTDTQYF	TGTGCCAGCAGCCCCGGGACAGGGCAGACAGATACGCAGTATTTT
TRBJ2-1	TRBV6-6	15	TRBD2	NA	CASRTERESYNEQFF	TGTGCCAGCAGAACCGAGCGGGAATCCTACAATGAGCAGTTCTTC
TRBJ2-5	TRBV11-3	15	TRBD1	once	CASSLGDRGGETQYF	TGTGCCAGCAGCTTAGGCGACAGGGGCGGAGAGACCCAGTACTTC
TRBJ2-1	TRBV11-2	13	NA	NA	CASSLREYNEQFF	TGTGCCAGCAGCTTACGGGAGTACAATGAGCAGTTCTTC
TRBJ2-5	TRBV18	14	NA	NA	CASSPNSAEGTQYF	TGTGCCAGCTCGCCCAATAGCGCTGAAGGGACCCAGTACTTC
TRBJ2-7	TRBV11-2	14	TRBD2	NA	CASARGTSWYEQYF	TGTGCCAGTGCTAGGGGGACTAGCTGGTACGAGCAGTACTTC
TRBJ2-7	TRBV13	14	NA	medium-sized	CATRPFFREAGQYF	TGTGCCACCAGACCCTTTTTCCGAGAGGCGGGGCAGTACTTC
TRBJ1-6	TRBV5-1	15	TRBD1	NA	CASSLGGQVNSPLHF	TGCGCCAGCAGCTTGGGGGGACAGGTGAATTCACCCCTCCACTTT
TRBJ2-7	TRBV5-1	15	TRBD2	NA	CASSHGGAGGYEQYF	TGCGCCAGCAGCCACGGTGGGGCGGGGGGCTACGAGCAGTACTTC
TRBJ2-5	TRBV7-9	14	TRBD1	NA	CASSRQGFQETQYF	TGTGCCAGCAGCCGACAGGGTTTCCAAGAGACCCAGTACTTC
TRBJ2-7	TRBV3-1/TRBV3-2	15	TRBD2	few	CASSQEPTSGHEQYF	TGTGCCAGCAGCCAAGAGCCGACTAGCGGACACGAGCAGTACTTC
TRBJ2-7	TRBV6-1	15	TRBD2	NA	CASSEGLAETYEQYF	TGTGCCAGCAGTGAAGGACTAGCGGAAACCTACGAGCAGTACTTC
TRBJ2-3	TRBV28	15	TRBD2	NA	CASEVAGLGLDTQYF	TGTGCCAGCGAAGTAGCGGGACTGGGCTTAGATACGCAGTATTTT
TRBJ1-4	TRBV28	15	NA	NA	CASSPGDLGGEKLFF	TGTGCCAGCAGCCCGGGTGACCTAGGAGGTGAAAAACTGTTTTTT
TRBJ2-7	TRBV5-1	16	NA	NA	CASTRSAGLSSYEQYF	TGCGCCAGCACGCGATCGGCGGGGTTGAGCTCCTACGAGCAGTACTTC
TRBJ1-2	TRBV19	14	TRBD1	few	CASIEQGGFYGYTF	TGTGCCAGTATCGAGCAGGGGGGATTCTATGGCTACACCTTC
TRBJ2-7	TRBV18	15	TRBD2	NA	CASSPGLVTSYEQYF	TGTGCCAGCTCACCGGGACTAGTCACTTCCTACGAGCAGTACTTC
TRBJ2-4	TRBV2	13	NA	NA	CASSEPGRYIQYF	TGTGCCAGCAGTGAACCGGGGAGGTACATTCAGTACTTC
TRBJ2-3	TRBV5-8	14	NA	NA	CASSFSGSLDTQYF	TGTGCCAGCAGCTTCTCCGGGTCATTGGATACGCAGTATTTT